This is a list of T cell receptor beta chains from one sample in a study of molecular identifiers for immune sequencing clone quantification. One entry per CDR3 protein results from TCRdb running MiXCR on the PCR reads. Altogether 8,000 to 11,000 distinct CDR3 sequences are present, over 15% being singletons, with the ten largest covering approximately 2.1%. The material sequenced was naive CD8+ T cells from blood, with Jurkat cell RNA spiked in. These receptors came from a human donor in good health. Some libraries in this study had Jurkat cell RNA spiked in. Both conserved end residues are part of each CDR3. D genes are given only for firm matches. Size is omitted from some rows. Given values are once, few, many or a class for expanded clones.

>TRBV20-1|NA|TRBJ2-6|medium-sized
TGCAGTGCTAGAGAGATGGCCCCCTCTGGGGCCAACGTCCTGACTTTC
CSAREMAPSGANVLTF
>TRBV7-9|NA|TRBJ2-7|medium-sized
TGTGCCAGCAGCGACGGGGTCTACGAGCAGTACTTC
CASSDGVYEQYF
>TRBV5-1|TRBD1|TRBJ1-2|medium-sized
TGCGCCAGCAGCCTTATACCGGGACAGACAAACTATGGCTACACCTTC
CASSLIPGQTNYGYTF
>TRBV24-1|NA|TRBJ2-3|many
TGTGCCACCAGTGACCTGATAGCGCAGTATTTT
CATSDLIAQYF
>TRBV12-3/TRBV12-4|TRBD1|TRBJ2-2|many
TGTGCCAGCAACATAGGGACAGCAAGGACGAACACCGGGGAGCTGTTTTTT
CASNIGTARTNTGELFF
>TRBV27|TRBD2|TRBJ2-3|many
TGTGCCAGCAGCGGGTGGCGGGAGGGCCTGGGAGATACGCAGTATTTT
CASSGWREGLGDTQYF
>TRBV29-1|TRBD2|TRBJ2-1|NA
TGCAGCGTCGAAAAGCGGGAGTCCTACAATGAGCAGTTCTTC
CSVEKRESYNEQFF
>TRBV19|NA|TRBJ1-6|NA
TGTGCCAGTAGCCCCAGAGACTCCTATAATTCACCCCTCCACTTT
CASSPRDSYNSPLHF
>TRBV7-8|NA|TRBJ2-2|many
TGTGCCAGCAGCTTAGTAGGCGGGGAGCTGTTTTTT
CASSLVGGELFF
>TRBV19|TRBD2|TRBJ2-1|few
TGTGCCAGTAGTCTCAAGCGGGGCTCCTACAATGAGCAGTTCTTC
CASSLKRGSYNEQFF
>TRBV20-1|TRBD1|TRBJ2-7|medium-sized
TGCAGTGCTAGAGGCCGGGACAGGGGCTACGAGCAGTACTTC
CSARGRDRGYEQYF
>TRBV4-1|NA|TRBJ2-7|medium-sized
TGCGCCAGCAGCCAGTTAGATGGAAGCGACGAGCAGTACTTC
CASSQLDGSDEQYF
>TRBV20-1|TRBD1|TRBJ2-1|medium-sized
TGCAGTGCTAGAGACGAGGACAGGGCGGCCTACAATGAGCAGTTCTTC
CSARDEDRAAYNEQFF
>TRBV12-3/TRBV12-4|NA|TRBJ2-7|NA
TGTGCCAGCAGGGTCGGGTACGAGCAGTACTTC
CASRVGYEQYF
>TRBV25-1|NA|TRBJ2-1|many
TGTGCCAGCACCCCTGGAGGGGGTGAGCAGTTCTTC
CASTPGGGEQFF
>TRBV16|NA|TRBJ1-5|many
TGTGCCAGCAGCCAAGCGGGGGGAATTAGCAATCAGCCCCAGCATTTT
CASSQAGGISNQPQHF
>TRBV20-1|TRBD1|TRBJ2-6|NA
TGCAGTGCTACTCAACCGGGACAGGGGAGTCCTGGGGCCAACGTCCCGACCTTC
CSATQPGQGSPGANVPTF
>TRBV25-1|TRBD2|TRBJ2-1|medium-sized
TGTGCCAGCAGTGAATTCGAGGGAGGGCTTTGGGATGAGCAGTTCTTC
CASSEFEGGLWDEQFF
>TRBV25-1|NA|TRBJ1-2|medium-sized
TGTGCCAGCTCCCTAGGGAATGGCTACACCTTC
CASSLGNGYTF
>TRBV4-2|NA|TRBJ1-1|NA
TGTGCCAGCAGCCAAGACGAGTTCCGGGGGGCCACTGAAGCTTTCTTT
CASSQDEFRGATEAFF
>TRBV6-5|TRBD2|TRBJ2-5|NA
TGTGGCAGCAGTTACACTAGCGGGAAAGAGACCCAGTACTTC
CGSSYTSGKETQYF
>TRBV11-2|TRBD2|TRBJ2-1|many
TGTGCCAGCAGCTATCTAGCGGGAGTTGGCAATGAGCAGTTCTTC
CASSYLAGVGNEQFF
>TRBV14|NA|TRBJ2-1|many
TGTGCCACCGGGTCGGGGATCTACAATGAGCAGTTCTTC
CATGSGIYNEQFF
>TRBV7-6|NA|TRBJ2-7|medium-sized
TGTGCCAGCAGCTTACCCCTCCGGGTCCGTATTACATACGAGCAGTACTTC
CASSLPLRVRITYEQYF